These 21 T cell receptor beta chains originate from one sample sequenced in a study of CD8 T cells in ankylosing spondylitis. TCRdb reprocessed the 5' RACE reads via MiXCR and lists one record per CDR3 protein. The repertoire includes 200,000 to 250,000 distinct CDR3 sequences, approximately 10% of them detected once, and about a fifth sits in the top ten. Sequenced sample: blood, either unsorted or a sorted T cell fraction (not recorded which). All receptors come from a male donor with ankylosing spondylitis or in good health (not recorded which).

This clonotype was counted at least ten times. CDR3: CASQNTGGSGYTF. CDR3 in DNA: TGTGCCAGCCAAAACACCGGGGGAAGTGGCTACACCTTC. J is TRBJ1-2 and V is TRBV9; TRBD1 might be the D (5 bases). The CDR3 extends over 13 amino acids. V shed 7 bases and J shed 7 bases, with 17 bases lying between them. The V gene's germline CDR1 is SGDLS and CDR2 YYNGEE.

Of note for this clonotype: This may be a read error: a much more frequent sequence differs by one nucleotide. This chain uses TRBV3-1 with TRBJ1-3; TRBD1 might be the D (5 bases). The CDR3 is 20 residues long. CDR1 and CDR2 (germline): LGHDT, YNNKEL (reference sequence). CDR3 sequence (DNA): TGTGCCTGCAGCCAAAGCGGGGTACCGGGACGTCAACTCTCTGGAAACACCATATATTTT. It codes for CACSQSGVPGRQLSGNTIYF.

This clonotype showed up many times. This chain connects TRBV28 to TRBJ2-7; 10 bases are shared with TRBD2. With 5 bases clipped from V and 0 bases from J, the junction kept 13 bases outside the gene matches. Looked up from germline, CDR1 is MDHEN and CDR2 is SYDVKM. This CDR3 has 18 residues. Here the CDR3 DNA reads TGTGCCAGCAGTGGACACCGCAGAACTAGCGGGAACTCCTACGAGCAGTACTTC. Translating it yields CASSGHRRTSGNSYEQYF.

Comments on this clonotype: A read error is possible here, since a much larger clone lies one base away. The chain joins TRBV5-6 to TRBJ1-2, with 9 bases that match TRBD1. Trimming cost V 7 bases and J 8 bases; bases outside gene matches: 15. Germline CDR1 and CDR2: SGHDT and YYEEEE. CDR3 size: 15 residues. CDR3 sequence: CASGAAGQGFKGYTF. The CDR3 DNA reads TGTGCCAGCGGTGCCGCGGGACAGGGATTTAAGGGCTACACCTTC.

This clonotype was seen repeatedly, ten times or more. The chain is built from TRBV20-1 and TRBJ2-3; no clear D gene. This CDR3 comprises 15 residues. Per germline, CDR1 DFQATT and CDR2 SNEGSKA (reference sequence). Between the trimmed V and J ends, which lost 4 bases and 6 bases, there was a span of 20 bases. CDR3 in DNA: TGCAGTGCTACCCTGTTGATAGCTCTATCCGATACGCAGTATTTT. Protein sequence: CSATLLIALSDTQYF.

The V and J genes are TRBV6-1 and TRBJ2-2; D possibly corresponds to TRBD2 (7 bases). Germline V lookup: CDR1 MNHNS, CDR2 SASEGT. The CDR3 loop spans 17 amino acids. The V end was cut by 6 bases, the J end by 5 bases, with 22 bases between. As DNA, the CDR3 is TGTGCCAGCAGACCCCTAGGGGGGGCCTCGGGGACCGGGGAGCTGTTTTTT. Translated, it gives CASRPLGGASGTGELFF.

The gene calls are TRBV28 and TRBJ1-2; D gene unclear. This CDR3 spans 15 amino acids. CDR1 is MDHEN, CDR2 SYDVKM, per germline. V was pared by 1 base and J by 3 bases, with 12 bases between. In nucleotides, the CDR3 is TGTGCCAGCAGTTTATTTGGGGTGTGGGACTATGGCTACACCTTC. Its translation: CASSLFGVWDYGYTF.

The chain is built from TRBV15 and TRBJ2-7, with TRBD1 matching over 10 bases. The germline CDR1 and CDR2 sequences are LNHNV and YYDKDF (reference sequence). The CDR3 length is 14 residues. Unmatched junction bases numbered 8, after V lost 6 bases and J lost 6 bases. CDR3 amino acids: CATRTGTGELEQYF. CDR3 nucleotides: TGTGCCACCAGGACCGGGACAGGGGAGCTCGAGCAGTACTTC.

Many counts were recorded for this clonotype. V and J are TRBV7-6 and TRBJ1-1; D is unresolved. Germline V gives CDR1 SGHVS, CDR2 FNYEAQ. The CDR3 runs 13 residues. The V gene lost 4 bases and the J gene lost 1 base, with 7 bases spanning the gap. The CDR3 region has the DNA TGTGCCAGCAGCTCATTGCGGAACACTGAAGCTTTCTTT. It is translated as CASSSLRNTEAFF. The variable domain in full, with the rest retrieved from reference TRBV7-6 and TRBJ1-1, is GAGVSQSPRYKVTKRGQDVALRCDPISGHVSLYWYRQALGQGPEFLTYFNYEAQQDKSGLPNDRFSAERPEGSISTLTIQRTEQRDSAMYRCASSSLRNTEAFFGQGTRLTVV.

In this sample, this clonotype turned up a few times. The V and J genes are TRBV5-1 and TRBJ1-1; possible D gene TRBD1, 5 bases. The CDR3 contains 19 residues. Trimming pared 4 bases from V and 1 base from J, leaving 26 bases between. CDR1 is SGHRS and CDR2 is YFSETQ in the germline V gene. For the CDR3, the DNA is TGCGCCAGCAGCCCAGAGAGAGAAGTGCTGGGGGGACCGAACACTGAAGCTTTCTTT. Translation: CASSPEREVLGGPNTEAFF.

This clonotype was observed many times. This CDR3 is CSVQRTGEDTQYF. The CDR3 bases are TGCAGCGTTCAAAGAACAGGGGAAGATACGCAGTATTTT. The V gene is TRBV29-1, the J gene TRBJ2-3; TRBD1 matches at 7 bases. Per germline, CDR1 SQVTM and CDR2 ANQGSEA. V lost 5 bases, J lost 5 bases, and 7 bases stayed unmatched. This CDR3 is 13 amino acids long.

Concerning this clonotype: A much larger clone lies a single base off, so this may be a read error. The chain is built from TRBV7-8 and TRBJ2-2; 11 nucleotides match TRBD2. Germline CDR1 and CDR2: SGHVS and FQNEAQ. CDR3 length equals 18 residues. The CDR3 DNA follows: TGTGCCAGCAGCTTAGCAGACCTAGCGGGGGGTCACACCGGGGAGCTGCTTTTT. It translates to CASSLADLAGGHTGELLF.

This clonotype was counted many times. The V and J genes are TRBV27 and TRBJ2-7; D remains ambiguous. CDR1 is MNHEY and CDR2 is SMNVEV in the germline V gene (reference sequence). The CDR3 covers 13 residues. V gave up 3 bases and J gave up 5 bases, with 11 bases separating them. CDR3 coding DNA: TGTGCCAGCAGTTTGAGTCCGGTGAACGAGCAGTACTTC. Its protein is CASSLSPVNEQYF.

CDR3 nucleotides: TGTGCCAGCAGTGTCCGACTAGCGGGGGGGGGAGAGCAGTACTTC. As protein: CASSVRLAGGGEQYF. The chain employs TRBV28 and TRBJ2-7; 14 positions match TRBD2. From germline, CDR1 is MDHEN and CDR2 SYDVKM. Trimming removed 5 bases from V and 7 bases from J; junction bases left unmatched: 7. The CDR3 has 15 residues.

The V call is TRBV20-1, the J call TRBJ2-7, with D maybe TRBD1 (5 bases). V shed 6 bases and J shed 0 bases, with 9 bases lying between them. From germline, CDR1 is DFQATT and CDR2 SNEGSKA (reference sequence). The CDR3 runs to 12 residues. This chain's CDR3 is CSATADSYEQYF. Here the CDR3 DNA reads TGCAGTGCGACAGCCGACTCCTACGAGCAGTACTTC.

The V call is TRBV20-1, the J call TRBJ2-1; the match to TRBD2 covers 11 bases. The germline CDR1 and CDR2 sequences are DFQATT and SNEGSKA (reference sequence). The junction had 23 bases not matched to a gene; V was cut back by 1 base and J by 6 bases. This CDR3 comprises 21 residues. CDR3 residues: CSARVLPSGGFRRITPNEQFF. DNA for the CDR3: TGCAGTGCTAGAGTGCTTCCTAGCGGGGGGTTCCGAAGGATTACGCCCAATGAGCAGTTCTTC.

This clonotype appeared many times. The chain uses TRBV5-1 and TRBJ2-2, with D possibly being TRBD1 (5 bases). This CDR3 has 16 residues. Per the germline V gene, CDR1 is SGHRS and CDR2 is YFSETQ. Trimming pared 1 base from V and 2 bases from J, leaving 12 bases between. CDR3 region: CASSLFDSRNTGELFF. The CDR3, as DNA: TGCGCCAGCAGCTTGTTCGACAGCCGAAACACCGGGGAGCTGTTTTTT.

This sequence joins TRBV12-3 or TRBV12-4 and TRBJ2-7, with a possible D match to TRBD2 (5 bases). The CDR3 consists of 12 residues. Trimming took 3 bases from V and 6 from J, leaving 9 bases between them. CDR3 amino acids: CASSFKAAEQYF. The CDR3 coding sequence is TGTGCCAGCAGTTTTAAAGCGGCCGAGCAGTACTTC.

This clonotype was detected only a few times. V and J are TRBV5-1 and TRBJ2-1; D not certain. CDR1 is SGHRS, CDR2 YFSETQ, per germline. Trimming took 2 bases from V and 4 from J, leaving 19 bases between them. There are 17 residues in the CDR3. CDR3 residues: CASSFQLAANMYNEQFF. Here the CDR3 DNA reads TGCGCCAGCAGCTTTCAGTTAGCAGCCAATATGTACAATGAGCAGTTCTTC. Complete variable domain (other parts from reference TRBV5-1 and TRBJ2-1): KAGVTQTPRYLIKTRGQQVTLSCSPISGHRSVSWYQQTPGQGLQFLFEYFSETQRNKGNFPGRFSGRQFSNSRSEMNVSTLELGDSALYLCASSFQLAANMYNEQFFGPGTRLTVL.

In its sample, this clonotype was seen many times. The gene calls are TRBV14 and TRBJ2-7; D remains ambiguous. Per the germline V gene, CDR1 is SGHDN and CDR2 is FVKESK. This CDR3 has 14 amino acids. Trimming stripped 0 bases from V and 1 base from J, with 7 bases between. DNA of the CDR3: TGTGCCAGCAGCCAAGATCGAAGATCCTACGAGCAGTACTTC. This translates into CASSQDRRSYEQYF.

With respect to this clonotype: A clone one base away is much larger, so this may be a read error. The chain is built from TRBV7-9 and TRBJ1-1; D remains ambiguous. Germline CDR1 and CDR2: SEHNR and FQNEAQ (reference sequence). V lost 5 bases and J lost 0, with 13 bases in between. The CDR3 spans 15 residues. Here the CDR3 reads CASSHDAGVNTEAFF. CDR3 bases: TGTGCCAGCAGCCATGACGCCGGGGTGAACACTGAAGCTTTCTTT.